Presented here are 2 T cell receptor beta chains from one specimen sequenced in a study of cytomegalovirus exposure and HLA in healthy donors. The PCR ran on 60 Vbeta and 13 Jbeta primers. This table comes from immunoSEQ multiplex PCR, and its TCRdb copy is limited to in-frame clones, with some not included. This sample has 80,000 or so clones, with about three quarters found just once. What was sequenced was PBMCs. These receptors were obtained from a woman aged 40-49 years in good health and CMV-seropositive.

In its sample, this clone was seen a few times. CDR3 amino acids: CASSPQGGEKLFF. The CDR3 DNA follows: TGTGCCAGCAGCCCCCAAGGCGGTGAAAAACTGTTTTTT. V gene TRBV7-6 combines with J gene TRBJ1-4; D gene ambiguous. V was pared by 5 bases and J by 7 bases, with 11 bases between. This CDR3 is 13 amino acids long. Germline assignment: CDR1 SGHVS and CDR2 FNYEAQ.

A few counts support this clone. This chain uses TRBV11-2 with TRBJ2-2, with D tentatively TRBD2 (6 bases). V shed 4 bases and J shed 4 bases, with 13 bases lying between them. This CDR3 comprises 15 residues. In germline, CDR1 is SGHAT, CDR2 FQNNGV. The CDR3 DNA follows: TGTGCCAGCAGCTCTTTAGCGGAGCCCACCGGGGAGCTGTTTTTT. It is translated as CASSSLAEPTGELFF.